This T cell receptor (beta chain) was found in a study of beta chain features in type 1 diabetes. Remarks on this clone: Its antigen remains unknown.

The CDR3 sequence is 15 residues long. The germline V gene has CDR1 ENHRY and CDR2 SYGVKD. V lost 0 bases to trimming and J lost 5 bases, with 10 bases between them. The authors reverse transcribed all of the isolated RNA, so sequencing captured expressed TCRB transcripts. This table comes from immunoSEQ multiplex PCR, and its TCRdb copy is limited to in-frame clones, with some not included. The data hold some 640,000 clones, with over 11% observed a single time. Study results and caveats: Whether TCRB rearrangement is influenced by HLA type went unresolved here. TCRB CDR3 length was moderately but significantly reduced in all four CD4+ subsets of Type 1 diabetes patients. An over-representation of cells with high TCR expression could result from cDNA sequencing. Junctions at VDJ sites from type 1 diabetes patients had fewer insertions and more deletions.

Source material: naive CD4+ T cells from blood. The TCR comes from a man between 18 and 35 years old with type 1 diabetes. V and J are TRBV10-3 and TRBJ1-4, with D perhaps matching TRBD1 (6 bases). CDR3 in DNA: TGTGCCATCAGTGAGTCTAGGGGGAAGAATGAAAAACTGTTTTTT. Its translation: CAISESRGKNEKLFF.